This T cell receptor beta chain was recorded in a study of T cells in Graves' hyperthyroidism and ophthalmopathy. Germline lookup yields CDR1 MNHGY and CDR2 SVAAGI. The CDR3 contains 17 residues. J gave up 0 bases and V 10 bases, and 15 bases lay outside the gene matches. RNA transcripts gave rise to amplified TCR beta CDR3 regions. HTBI primers were employed in a first-round RT-PCR of the TCR CDR3. One entry per CDR3 protein, called by TCRdb with MiXCR from the multiplex PCR reads. The profile shows some 720,000 distinct CDR3 sequences, about a sixth of them singletons. Study outcomes and limitations: Most thyroid-expanded clonotypes above 0.001 were also found in blood.

This clonotype was seen ten or more times. The antigen is unknown. This sequence joins TRBV6-9 and TRBJ1-5; TRBD1 matches at 7 bases. The clonotype was recovered from a man between 18 and 29 years old with Graves' hyperthyroidism. What was sequenced was blood. This CDR3 is CATQPGTAAYSNQPQHF. The CDR3, as DNA: TGTGCCACCCAACCAGGGACAGCCGCCTATAGCAATCAGCCCCAGCATTTT.